Presented here are 11 T cell receptor beta chains from one specimen sequenced in a study of Tregs in tolerant kidney transplant recipients. Sequenced by immunoSEQ multiplex PCR; TCRdb stores in-frame clones only, minus some. The data hold 200,000 to 300,000 clones, with 84% observed a single time. Sequencing used CD4+ T cells from blood. The receptors originated from a human donor in good health.

The rearrangement links TRBV6-4 to TRBJ2-7; tentative D call: TRBD2 (6 bases). The ends were cut back, 8 bases at V and 3 bases at J, with 20 bases in the middle. This CDR3 is 15 amino acids long. CDR1 and CDR2 (germline): MRHNA, SNTAGT. CDR3 in amino acids: CASGEEWGPLYEQYF. The DNA of the CDR3 is TGTGCCAGCGGGGAGGAGTGGGGCCCTCTCTACGAGCAGTACTTC.

The rearrangement links TRBV23-1 to TRBJ2-7; 7 nucleotides match TRBD1. TRBV23-1 belongs to the ORF category, with a function that is uncertain. With 5 bases clipped from V and 0 bases from J, the junction kept 4 bases outside the gene matches. The CDR3 consists of 14 residues. In DNA, the CDR3 is TGCGCCAGCAGTTTGGGGGACAGCTCCTACGAGCAGTACTTC. Protein product: CASSLGDSSYEQYF.

The rearrangement joins TRBV11-1 to TRBJ1-2, with D tentatively TRBD1 (5 bases). Trimming left V 5 bases short and J 8 bases short, with 15 bases between. Per the germline V gene, CDR1 is SGHAT and CDR2 is FQDESV (reference sequence). The CDR3 extends over 13 amino acids. The CDR3 sequence is CASSPGGAQGYTF. The CDR3 DNA is TGTGCCAGCAGCCCCGGTGGGGCGCAGGGCTACACCTTC.

This clone appeared a single time. The CDR3 loop reads CASSHGGSSGNTDTQYF. In DNA form, the CDR3 reads TGCGCCAGCAGCCATGGAGGCTCTAGCGGGAACACAGATACGCAGTATTTT. The chain joins TRBV5-1 to TRBJ2-3, with TRBD2 identical over 9 bases. J lost 2 bases, V lost 4 bases, and 11 bases had no gene match. The CDR3 loop spans 17 amino acids. Germline CDR1 and CDR2: SGHRS and YFSETQ.

This clone was observed a single time. Here the CDR3 DNA reads TGTGCCAGTAGCCGGACTAGCGGGAACTCCTACAATGAGCAGTTCTTC. Translated: CASSRTSGNSYNEQFF. The V call is TRBV19, the J call TRBJ2-1; the match to TRBD2 covers 12 bases. The germline CDR1 and CDR2 sequences are LNHDA and SQIVND (reference sequence). The ends lost 6 bases at V and 0 bases at J; junction bases unmatched: 3. CDR3 length: 16 amino acids.

The CDR3 DNA follows: TGTGCCAGCAGCTTAGTTCCGGGGCCCTCTGGGGCCAACGTCCTGACTTTC. It is translated as CASSLVPGPSGANVLTF. The V and J genes are TRBV11-2 and TRBJ2-6; D tentatively reads TRBD1 or TRBD2 (5 bases each). Trimming removed 1 base from V and 0 bases from J, with 10 bases in between. The CDR3 runs 17 residues. Germline CDR1 SGHAT, CDR2 FQNNGV.

The chain employs TRBV29-1 and TRBJ2-1, with D possibly being TRBD1 (5 bases). Germline V gives CDR1 SQVTM, CDR2 ANQGSEA. V was pared by 7 bases and J by 6 bases, with 13 bases between. The length of the CDR3 is 12 residues. The CDR3 protein is CSGTSRVNEQFF. The CDR3 nucleotides are TGCAGCGGCACGTCCAGGGTCAATGAGCAGTTCTTC.

The chain couples TRBV7-9 to TRBJ2-5; 7 bases agree with TRBD2. The closer fit of TRBJ2-7 to the DNA end suggests the J call may be wrong. Looked up from germline, CDR1 is SEHNR and CDR2 is FQNEAQ (reference sequence). This CDR3 is built from 16 residues. CDR3 coding DNA: TGTGCCAGCAGCTTAGAGGGCGCGCGGGAGTTCTACGAGCAGTACTTC. Protein product: CASSLEGAREFYEQYF.

This clone occurred once. This rearrangement joins TRBV5-1 to TRBJ1-1, with unresolved D. In germline, CDR1 is SGHRS, CDR2 YFSETQ. The germline V and J ends were trimmed by 4 bases and 5 bases, with 15 bases remaining between them. The CDR3 runs to 14 residues. CDR3 in amino acids: CASSPDPQFTEAFF. In nucleotides, the CDR3 is TGCGCCAGCAGCCCGGACCCACAATTTACTGAAGCTTTCTTT.

The V call is TRBV5-1, the J call TRBJ2-2, with TRBD2 as a possible D gene (6 bases). Germline values: CDR1 SGHRS, CDR2 YFSETQ. The CDR3 loop spans 17 amino acids. Trimming cost V 4 bases and J 6 bases, with 22 bases left between them. The CDR3 is CASSPRPLTGVPGELFF. DNA for the CDR3: TGCGCCAGCAGCCCCCGGCCCCTGACGGGGGTCCCCGGGGAGCTGTTTTTT.

The chain uses TRBV4-2 and TRBJ1-1; possibly TRBD1 for D (5 bases). Trimming cost V 4 bases and J 5 bases, with 11 bases left between them. The V gene's germline CDR1 is LGHNA and CDR2 YNFKEQ. The CDR3 covers 13 residues. For the CDR3, the DNA is TGTGCCAGCAGCCTCCGAAGGGGTACTGAAGCTTTCTTT. It translates to CASSLRRGTEAFF.